The clone carrying this T cell receptor beta chain has a handful of counts. The antigen is unknown. V was pared by 0 bases and J by 6 bases, with 8 bases between. The CDR3 consists of 14 residues. Germline assignment: CDR1 SGHDN and CDR2 FVKESK. The data were taken from a study of CD8 T cells in ankylosing spondylitis. Regarding the study as a whole: Seemingly characteristic of ankylosing spondylitis blood was a TCR beta motif consisting of about 8 highly homologous variants. Past studies reported some motif variants in reactive arthritis synovial fluid and blood. Reported data indicate significant enrichment of disease-linked clones within matched ankylosing spondylitis synovial fluid.

TCRdb analysed the 5' RACE reads with MiXCR anew, one entry per CDR3 protein. The table has a few hundred thousand distinct CDR3 sequences, 6.5% to 10% seen once. The source is a male donor with ankylosing spondylitis. J is TRBJ2-2 and V is TRBV14; no firm D call. Sequencing was done on a sample of blood, either unsorted or a sorted T cell fraction (not recorded which). The CDR3 protein is CASSQDFIPGELFF. The DNA of the CDR3 is TGTGCCAGCAGCCAAGATTTCATCCCCGGGGAGCTGTTTTTT.